The clone carrying this TCR beta chain showed up just once. The target antigen is unknown. This entry is derived from a study of CD8+ T cells in alopecia areata. Findings and limits, study-wide: Tofacitinib significantly lowered scalp clonality and expanded CD8+ clones among the top 100. Among patients, TCR sharing was less clear than in mice, a difference possibly due in part to HLA diversity in the patient population.

Following extraction, RNA underwent reverse transcription to cDNA, which served as the sequencing template. Here immunoSEQ multiplex PCR was the method, and the copy in TCRdb shows in-frame clones only, minus some. Among about 42,000 clones listed, about 71% were seen once. Treatment defined: oral pan-JAK inhibitor, 5-10 mg twice daily. Alopecia areata patients gave lesional scalp punch biopsies and peripheral blood samples. The origin of this receptor is a human donor with alopecia areata. The sample was CD8+ T cells sorted from blood, taken at week 4, from a patient treated with tofacitinib.

The CDR3 region has the DNA TGCAGCGTACCCAAGGGGACCGGGGAGCTGTTTTTT. Translated, it gives CSVPKGTGELFF. This chain uses TRBV29-1 with TRBJ2-2, with D possibly being TRBD1 (5 bases). This CDR3 contains 12 residues. Germline V lookup: CDR1 SQVTM, CDR2 ANQGSEA. Deletions cut 6 bases from V and 5 bases from J, with 10 bases between.